This TCR beta chain is from a study of T-cell memory formation after mild COVID-19. Overall study findings and caveats: There was a balanced CD4/CD8 profile in clones contracting day 15 to 85, and later expanders leaned CD4+.

V shed 5 bases and J shed 1 base, with 12 bases lying between them. CDR1 SEHNR and CDR2 FQNEAQ come from the germline V gene (reference sequence). There are 14 residues in the CDR3. In the case of this clonotype: Its antigen is unidentified.

TCRdb re-derived calls from the 5' RACE reads in MiXCR, one entry per CDR3 protein. The sample shows roughly 410,000 distinct CDR3 sequences, 20% to 30% of them seen only once. The specimen was PBMCs or a T cell subset sorted from them (not recorded which). The source is an adult woman who had mild COVID-19 (a few samples of this study predate the infection). Cell type and time point are not known. The V call is TRBV7-9, the J call TRBJ2-7; no firm D call. The DNA of the CDR3 is TGTGCCAGCAGCCGACTCGGGCGGTCCTACGAGCAGTACTTC. This codes for CASSRLGRSYEQYF. Looking up the rest from reference TRBV7-9 and TRBJ2-7 gives the full variable domain: DTGVSQNPRHKITKRGQNVTFRCDPISEHNRLYWYRQTLGQGPEFLTYFQNEAQLEKSRLLSDRFSAERPKGSFSTLEIQRTEQGDSAMYLCASSRLGRSYEQYFGPGTRLTVT.